The next 3 T cell receptor beta chains were all read from a single sample in a study of T cells expressing NK-cell markers (TCRdb year 2020). The method was 5' RACE. The sample was run on an Illumina HiSeq 2000. TCRdb reprocessed the reads and provides one entry for every CDR3 protein sequence; no DNA is given. The table for this sample records more than 400,000 distinct CDR3 sequences. The top ten hold 7.3% of the sample. The source material was blood T cells: a sorted CD56 or NKG2C T cell subset, CD4+ or CD8+ T cells, or bulk PBMC T cells (not recorded which). Receptors originate from a woman aged 18-69 years in good health.

This chain links TRBV20-1 with TRBJ2-5; lacking DNA, the TRBD2 call made by TCRdb goes unchecked. This CDR3 spans 13 amino acids. The germline CDR1 and CDR2 sequences are DFQATT and SNEGSKA (reference sequence). Here the CDR3 reads CSALGLAGETQYF.

The chain uses TRBV2 and TRBJ2-1; TCRdb calls TRBD1, which cannot be checked without DNA. Germline-derived CDR1 and CDR2 are SNHLY and FYNNEI. This CDR3 comprises 11 residues. CDR3 sequence: CASNPPNEQFF. The full variable domain, rest sourced from reference TRBV2 and TRBJ2-1, is EPEVTQTPSHQVTQMGQEVILRCVPISNHLYFYWYRQILGQKVEFLVSFYNNEISEKSEIFDDQFSVERPDGSNFTLKIRSTKLEDSAMYFCASNPPNEQFFGPGTRLTVL.

This chain links TRBV18 with TRBJ2-2. Germline V gives CDR1 KGHSH, CDR2 LQKENI. The CDR3 is 14 amino acids. CDR3 residues: CASSVVDNTGELFF.